These 14 T cell receptor beta chains were sequenced from one sample in a study of naive and memory T cell subsets. Amplification of ligated cDNA took four PCR rounds with SP2 and nested alpha and beta constant primers. TCRdb called the UMI-ligation and nested PCR reads again in MiXCR, with one record for every CDR3 protein. The table includes about 25,000 distinct CDR3 sequences, around 5.2% detected once. TCR cDNA received a 3' ligated oligonucleotide that carried a UMI. Material for sequencing was blood. All receptors come from an adult in good health.

This clonotype has at least ten counts. This chain joins TRBV15 and TRBJ2-5; D ambiguous. Looked up from germline, CDR1 is LNHNV and CDR2 is YYDKDF (reference sequence). CDR3 length: 15 residues. V was shortened by 0 bases and J by 5 bases, with 13 bases between the two germline ends. CDR3 nucleotides: TGTGCCACCAGCAGAGATCTTACGGCGGAGGAGACCCAGTACTTC. Protein: CATSRDLTAEETQYF. The variable domain in full, completed from reference TRBV15 and TRBJ2-5, reads DAMVIQNPRYQVTQFGKPVTLSCSQTLNHNVMYWYQQKSSQAPKLLFHYYDKDFNNEADTPDNFQSRRPNTSFCFLDIRSPGLGDTAMYLCATSRDLTAEETQYFGPGTRLLVL.

This clonotype was observed many times. CDR3 coding DNA: TGTGCCAGCAGTTGGGGCGGTCCCACAGATACGCAGTATTTT. Translated, it gives CASSWGGPTDTQYF. The rearrangement links TRBV6-6 to TRBJ2-3, with D perhaps matching TRBD1 (5 bases). V gave up 4 bases and J gave up 2 bases, with 10 bases separating them. Germline V CDR1 and CDR2: MNHNY, SVGAGI (reference sequence). The CDR3 loop spans 14 amino acids.

V usage is TRBV6-1 and J usage is TRBJ2-1; D may match TRBD1 or TRBD2 (6 bases each). CDR1 and CDR2 from the germline V gene are MNHNS and SASEGT. This CDR3 is built from 14 residues. V lost 2 bases and J 6 bases, leaving 11 bases between the germline ends. The CDR3 reads CASSENGGRNEQFF. In nucleotides, the CDR3 is TGTGCCAGCAGTGAAAATGGGGGGCGCAATGAGCAGTTCTTC.

This clonotype came up once. A junction boundary mismatches the germline segment, possibly from a read error. This CDR3 is CSVVGLEGPGETQYF. CDR3 DNA: TGCAGCGTTGTAGGACTAGAGGGACCCGGGGAGACTCAGTACTTC. This chain joins TRBV29-1 and TRBJ2-5; the match to TRBD2 covers 7 bases. CDR3 length: 15 residues. Per the germline V gene, CDR1 is SQVTM and CDR2 is ANQGSEA.

V usage is TRBV15 and J usage is TRBJ2-3; D ambiguous. This CDR3 contains 13 residues. V lost 0 bases, J lost 2 bases, and 3 bases lay in between. Germline V gene sequence: CDR1 LNHNV, CDR2 YYDKDF (reference sequence). CDR3 amino acids: CATSRDLTDTQYF. The CDR3 nucleotides read TGTGCCACCAGCAGAGACCTCACAGATACGCAGTATTTT. Full variable domain (outside the CDR3, taken from reference TRBV15 and TRBJ2-3): DAMVIQNPRYQVTQFGKPVTLSCSQTLNHNVMYWYQQKSSQAPKLLFHYYDKDFNNEADTPDNFQSRRPNTSFCFLDIRSPGLGDTAMYLCATSRDLTDTQYFGPGTRLTVL.

Many counts were recorded for this clonotype. The J gene is TRBJ1-2, the V gene TRBV25-1; the D is unclear. The CDR3 extends over 12 amino acids. Germline V CDR1 and CDR2: MGHDK, SYGVNS. V lost 1 base to trimming and J lost 4 bases, with 4 bases between them. The CDR3: CASSESGYGYTF. In DNA form, the CDR3 reads TGTGCCAGCAGTGAATCCGGCTATGGCTACACCTTC.

This clonotype was counted many times. The chain carries TRBV5-5 and TRBJ2-7, with 8 bases that match TRBD1. Germline V gives CDR1 SGHKS, CDR2 YYEKEE (reference sequence). The ends lost 0 bases at V and 4 bases at J; junction bases unmatched: 9. The CDR3 runs 16 residues. CDR3 loop: CASSLEGQAGWYEQYF. The CDR3 DNA reads TGTGCCAGCAGCTTGGAGGGACAGGCCGGGTGGTACGAGCAGTACTTC. The full variable domain, with the rest looked up from reference TRBV5-5 and TRBJ2-7, is DAGVTQSPTHLIKTRGQQVTLRCSPISGHKSVSWYQQVLGQGPQFIFQYYEKEERGRGNFPDRFSARQFPNYSSELNVNALLLGDSALYLCASSLEGQAGWYEQYFGPGTRLTVT.

This clonotype was detected many times. J is TRBJ1-5 and V is TRBV30, with D tentatively TRBD1 (5 bases). This CDR3 contains 14 residues. Looked up from germline, CDR1 is GTSNPN and CDR2 is SVGIG (reference sequence). Trimming took off 1 base at V and 6 bases at J, with 13 bases between the two ends. The chain's CDR3 is CAWSGGGDSQPQHF. The CDR3 DNA follows: TGTGCCTGGAGTGGGGGGGGGGATAGTCAGCCCCAGCATTTT.

This clonotype was observed at least ten times. This chain uses TRBV4-3 with TRBJ2-2, with 8 positions matching TRBD1. J gave up 4 bases and V 4 bases, and 8 bases lay outside the gene matches. This CDR3 contains 16 residues. In germline, CDR1 is LGHNA, CDR2 YSLEER. The chain's CDR3 is CASSLIQGDSTGELFF. As DNA, the CDR3 is TGCGCCAGCAGCCTCATACAGGGGGATAGCACCGGGGAGCTGTTTTTT.

At least ten counts were recorded for this clonotype. The chain couples TRBV28 to TRBJ2-6; D is uncertain. Deletions cut 1 base from V and 0 bases from J, with 7 bases between. The germline V gene encodes CDR1 MDHEN and CDR2 SYDVKM. This CDR3 contains 16 residues. CDR3 in DNA: TGTGCCAGCAGTTTATATTCATCCTCTGGGGCCAACGTCCTGACTTTC. Translating gives CASSLYSSSGANVLTF.

This clonotype came up many times. The genes are TRBV7-9 and TRBJ1-1; D is undetermined. Trimming stripped 2 bases from V and 1 base from J, with 11 bases between. Looked up from germline, CDR1 is SEHNR and CDR2 is FQNEAQ (reference sequence). CDR3 length equals 15 residues. The CDR3 DNA follows: TGTGCCAGCAGCTTACCGGATCACCCGAACACTGAAGCTTTCTTT. Its protein product is CASSLPDHPNTEAFF. Variable domain in full (rest from reference TRBV7-9 and TRBJ1-1): DTGVSQNPRHKITKRGQNVTFRCDPISEHNRLYWYRQTLGQGPEFLTYFQNEAQLEKSRLLSDRFSAERPKGSFSTLEIQRTEQGDSAMYLCASSLPDHPNTEAFFGQGTRLTVV.

By its share, this clonotype is medium-sized. This rearrangement joins TRBV4-3 to TRBJ2-7; no definite D call. Germline CDR1 reads LGHNA; CDR2 reads YSLEER. The CDR3 spans 15 residues. With 0 bases removed from V and 0 bases from J, the gap between germline ends came to 9 bases. Written as DNA, the CDR3 is TGCGCCAGCAGCCAAGATAGGGTTAGCTCCTACGAGCAGTACTTC. Its protein is CASSQDRVSSYEQYF.

Details on this clonotype: A much more abundant neighbour one base away suggests this may be a read error. The genes are TRBV29-1 and TRBJ2-7; D remains unclear. This CDR3 spans 13 amino acids. CDR1 and CDR2 from the germline V gene are SQVTM and ANQGSEA. CDR3 sequence (DNA): TGCGGCGCCTTAAAAAACCAGAGATACGAGCAGTACTTC. This codes for CGALKNQRYEQYF.

The V call is TRBV7-6, the J call TRBJ2-1; D ambiguous. The germline V and J ends were trimmed by 1 base and 8 bases, with 12 bases remaining between them. CDR3 length: 14 amino acids. The V gene's germline CDR1 is SGHVS and CDR2 FNYEAQ. CDR3 bases: TGTGCCAGCAGCTTAGGTGGGCTAAGCTATGAGCAGTTCTTC. It specifies CASSLGGLSYEQFF.